Shown below are 29 T cell receptor beta chains from a single sample sequenced in a study of blood T cell repertoires in COVID-19 (dated by TCRdb to the early 2020s). The library relied on the immunoSEQ multiplex PCR assay. Drawn from immuneACCESS, this table holds only the in-frame rearrangements with V and J called that TCRdb kept. Clones are partly lost; checked studies trace under half to an unresolved V gene and leave the rest unexplained. Recorded for this sample are some 190,000 clones; 70% to 90% of them occurred a single time. The ten largest clones add up to approximately 11% of the sample. Material for sequencing was peripheral blood. The receptors come from a human donor with active or convalescent COVID-19. The donor label of this sample is uncertain.

The gene calls are TRBV5-6 and TRBJ2-7; 9 nucleotides agree with TRBD1. The CDR3 is 15 amino acids. Germline V gene lookup returns CDR1 SGHDT and CDR2 YYEEEE. V was clipped by 7 bases and J by 2 bases; unmatched bases: 10. For the CDR3, the DNA is TGTGCCAGCCTAGGCCCGGGACAGGGCCCCTACGAGCAGTACTTC. It is translated as CASLGPGQGPYEQYF. Supplemented by reference TRBV5-6 and TRBJ2-7, the full variable domain reads DAGVTQSPTHLIKTRGQQVTLRCSPKSGHDTVSWYQQALGQGPQFIFQYYEEEERQRGNFPDRFSGHQFPNYSSELNVNALLLGDSALYLCASLGPGQGPYEQYFGPGTRLTVT.

The chain carries TRBV6-5 and TRBJ1-5; 11 bases are a match to TRBD1. The CDR3 has 15 amino acids. J lost 3 bases, V lost 8 bases, and 6 bases had no gene match. Per the germline V gene, CDR1 is MNHEY and CDR2 is SVGAGI. CDR3 sequence: CASGRTGGPNQPQHF. In DNA, the CDR3 is TGTGCCAGCGGACGGACAGGGGGCCCCAATCAGCCCCAGCATTTT.

The chain has TRBV2 and TRBJ2-4; unclear D gene. Trimming stripped 6 bases from V and 0 bases from J, with 6 bases between. The CDR3 is 13 amino acids. Germline V gene sequence: CDR1 SNHLY, CDR2 FYNNEI. CDR3 sequence reads: CASRILAKNIQYF. In DNA, the CDR3 is TGTGCCAGCAGAATCCTAGCCAAAAACATTCAGTACTTC. Filled out from reference TRBV2 and TRBJ2-4, the complete variable domain reads EPEVTQTPSHQVTQMGQEVILRCVPISNHLYFYWYRQILGQKVEFLVSFYNNEISEKSEIFDDQFSVERPDGSNFTLKIRSTKLEDSAMYFCASRILAKNIQYFGAGTRLSVL.

The gene calls are TRBV19 and TRBJ1-2; possible D gene TRBD1, 5 bases. CDR1 is LNHDA, CDR2 SQIVND, per germline (reference sequence). The length of the CDR3 is 14 residues. V lost 2 bases and J 8 bases, leaving 15 bases between the germline ends. The CDR3: CASSITAGQTGYTF. The CDR3 DNA sequence: TGTGCCAGTAGTATAACGGCAGGACAAACGGGCTACACCTTC. The variable domain in full, completed from reference TRBV19 and TRBJ1-2, reads DGGITQSPKYLFRKEGQNVTLSCEQNLNHDAMYWYRQDPGQGLRLIYYSQIVNDFQKGDIAEGYSVSREKKESFPLTVTSAQKNPTAFYLCASSITAGQTGYTFGSGTRLTVV.

The chain employs TRBV2 and TRBJ1-5; D remains ambiguous. The length of the CDR3 is 15 residues. The germline gives CDR1 SNHLY, CDR2 FYNNEI. Trimming left V 3 bases short and J 2 bases short, with 11 bases between. CDR3 sequence (DNA): TGTGCCAGCAGTGACACGGGTTTAGGCAATCAGCCCCAGCATTTT. The encoded protein is CASSDTGLGNQPQHF.

J is TRBJ2-7 and V is TRBV29-1, with a weak D call TRBD2 (5 bases). V was trimmed by 7 bases and J by 4 bases, leaving 14 bases between them. This CDR3 region has 12 residues. The V gene's germline CDR1 is SQVTM and CDR2 ANQGSEA. DNA of the CDR3: TGCAGCGGGGAGACACCGTCTTACGAGCAGTACTTC. Its translation is CSGETPSYEQYF.

The V and J genes are TRBV27 and TRBJ1-2; 7 bases align to TRBD1. This CDR3 has 13 residues. Germline V CDR1 and CDR2: MNHEY, SMNVEV (reference sequence). J was trimmed by 5 bases and V by 4 bases; bases with no gene match: 4. The CDR3: CASSSWTGYGYTF. CDR3 bases: TGTGCCAGCAGTTCCTGGACAGGTTATGGCTACACCTTC.

This rearrangement joins TRBV30 to TRBJ2-7; TRBD2 might be the D (6 bases). V was trimmed by 4 bases and J by 6 bases, leaving 22 bases between them. Germline CDR1 and CDR2: GTSNPN and SVGIG (reference sequence). The CDR3 is 15 residues long. CDR3 DNA sequence: TGTGCCTGGAATACGGGGACGGGAGCATCAGGCGAGCAGTACTTC. As protein: CAWNTGTGASGEQYF.

The chain joins TRBV5-4 to TRBJ2-7; 10 bases fit TRBD2. J lost 3 bases, V lost 2 bases, and 8 bases had no gene match. Germline V gene lookup returns CDR1 SGHNT and CDR2 YYREEE (reference sequence). The CDR3 sequence is 16 residues long. CDR3 in amino acids: CASSFPSGRANYEQYF. In DNA, the CDR3 is TGTGCCAGCAGCTTTCCCAGCGGGAGGGCCAACTACGAGCAGTACTTC. Variable domain in full (rest from reference TRBV5-4 and TRBJ2-7): ETGVTQSPTHLIKTRGQQVTLRCSSQSGHNTVSWYQQALGQGPQFIFQYYREEENGRGNFPPRFSGLQFPNYSSELNVNALELDDSALYLCASSFPSGRANYEQYFGPGTRLTVT.

The CDR3 region has the DNA TGTGCCAGTAGTTTCCAGGCAGGGGTCAACTATGGCTACACCTTC. Protein product: CASSFQAGVNYGYTF. The chain has TRBV19 and TRBJ1-2, with a possible D match to TRBD1 (6 bases). In germline, CDR1 is LNHDA, CDR2 SQIVND (reference sequence). The CDR3 is 15 residues long. The V and J ends lost 5 bases and 2 bases respectively, with 15 bases between them.

The chain employs TRBV5-4 and TRBJ1-2; 10 nucleotides match TRBD1. Per the germline V gene, CDR1 is SGHNT and CDR2 is YYREEE (reference sequence). The CDR3 covers 17 residues. With 3 bases clipped from V and 8 bases from J, the junction kept 16 bases outside the gene matches. CDR3 residues: CASSWTVTGGAGGGYTF. In DNA, the CDR3 is TGTGCCAGCAGCTGGACTGTGACAGGGGGCGCCGGAGGAGGCTACACCTTC.

CDR3 residues: CASSQLAGSLNTGELFF. The CDR3 coding sequence is TGTGCCAGCAGCCAACTAGCCGGCTCCCTTAACACCGGGGAGCTGTTTTTT. V and J are TRBV7-6 and TRBJ2-2; weak D call: TRBD2 (6 bases). CDR1 and CDR2 (germline): SGHVS, FNYEAQ. Between the trimmed V and J ends, which lost 5 bases and 2 bases, there was a span of 18 bases. This CDR3 comprises 17 residues.

The rearrangement joins TRBV3-1 (or the pseudogene TRBV3-2) to TRBJ1-6, with a possible D match to TRBD1 (5 bases). The V and J ends lost 6 bases and 4 bases respectively, with 10 bases between them. Germline CDR1 and CDR2: LGHDT and YNNKEL (reference sequence). The CDR3 spans 14 residues. The CDR3 DNA is TGTGCCAGCAGACAGACAGATTATAATTCACCCCTCCACTTT. As protein: CASRQTDYNSPLHF.

V usage is TRBV19 and J usage is TRBJ2-3, with TRBD1 matching over 7 bases. The CDR3 runs to 14 residues. J was trimmed by 3 bases and V by 7 bases; bases with no gene match: 7. Germline loops: CDR1 LNHDA, CDR2 SQIVND (reference sequence). CDR3 nucleotides: TGTGCCAGTACCCGGCAGGGACAGACAGATACGCAGTATTTT. Translating it yields CASTRQGQTDTQYF.

The V gene is TRBV6-4, the J gene TRBJ2-7; D gene unclear. V was pared by 11 bases and J by 6 bases, with 11 bases between. This CDR3 is 10 amino acids long. The germline CDR1 and CDR2 sequences are MRHNA and SNTAGT. In nucleotides, the CDR3 is TGTGCCGCCGGTCGGGTCGAGCAGTACTTC. The encoded protein is CAAGRVEQYF.

The chain carries TRBV19 and TRBJ2-1; 8 bases match TRBD1. The CDR3 has 16 amino acids. V was clipped by 8 bases and J by 3 bases; unmatched bases: 12. Germline loops: CDR1 LNHDA, CDR2 SQIVND (reference sequence). CDR3 bases: TGTGCCAGTGCACGGTTCCAGGGGGCGGACTACAATGAGCAGTTCTTC. Protein product: CASARFQGADYNEQFF.

This rearrangement joins TRBV4-2 to TRBJ1-6; weak D call: TRBD1 (6 bases). From germline, CDR1 is LGHNA and CDR2 YNFKEQ. The CDR3 loop spans 15 amino acids. V gave up 0 bases and J gave up 10 bases, with 13 bases separating them. CDR3 coding DNA: TGTGCCAGCAGCCAAGAAGACAGGTTTTCCTCACCCCTCCACTTT. It yields the protein CASSQEDRFSSPLHF.

This CDR3 reads CASSLGQGNEQYF. The CDR3 DNA reads as TGTGCCAGCAGCCTGGGACAGGGTAACGAGCAGTACTTC. The chain uses TRBV6-5 and TRBJ2-7; 9 bases are a match to TRBD1. Germline V gives CDR1 MNHEY, CDR2 SVGAGI. This CDR3 spans 13 amino acids. Trimming cost V 6 bases and J 5 bases; bases outside gene matches: 5.

The CDR3 loop reads CASSLLGPGDTQYF. DNA for the CDR3: TGTGCCAGCAGCTTATTGGGTCCCGGGGATACGCAGTATTTT. V is TRBV7-8 and J is TRBJ2-3; D call uncertain. The CDR3 runs 14 residues. The ends were cut back, 2 bases at V and 6 bases at J, with 12 bases in the middle. Per the germline V gene, CDR1 is SGHVS and CDR2 is FQNEAQ. The full variable domain, its missing parts supplied by reference TRBV7-8 and TRBJ2-3, is GAGVSQSPRYKVAKRGQDVALRCDPISGHVSLFWYQQALGQGPEFLTYFQNEAQLDKSGLPSDRFFAERPEGSVSTLKIQRTQQEDSAVYLCASSLLGPGDTQYFGPGTRLTVL.

V is TRBV27 and J is TRBJ1-6; D possibly corresponds to TRBD1 (5 bases). The CDR3 is 14 amino acids. V was trimmed by 2 bases and J by 9 bases, leaving 11 bases between them. Looked up from germline, CDR1 is MNHEY and CDR2 is SMNVEV (reference sequence). The CDR3 is CASSLNGGASPLHF. In DNA form, the CDR3 reads TGTGCCAGCAGTTTAAACGGCGGGGCTTCACCCCTCCACTTT.

This rearrangement joins TRBV10-1 to TRBJ2-2; D is ambiguous. Germline CDR1 is WNHNN and CDR2 is SYGVQD (reference sequence). V shed 6 bases and J shed 5 bases, with 10 bases lying between them. The CDR3 is 13 residues long. CDR3 amino acids: CASSLSGTGELFF. CDR3 coding DNA: TGCGCCAGCAGCCTCTCCGGGACCGGGGAGCTGTTTTTT.

The chain has TRBV5-4 and TRBJ2-5, with 12 nucleotides matching TRBD2. V lost 4 bases and J lost 5; bases outside the gene matches: 18. The CDR3 loop spans 19 amino acids. In germline, CDR1 is SGHNT, CDR2 YYREEE (reference sequence). Here the CDR3 reads CASSPSPGLAGQGGETQYF. The DNA of the CDR3 is TGTGCCAGCAGCCCTTCCCCGGGACTAGCGGGCCAAGGGGGGGAGACCCAGTACTTC.

The V gene is TRBV12-3 or TRBV12-4, the J gene TRBJ2-3; possibly TRBD2 for D (5 bases). The CDR3 sequence is 12 residues long. Trimming pared 8 bases from V and 4 bases from J, leaving 10 bases between. CDR3 region: CASWEIADTQYF. The CDR3 DNA reads TGTGCCAGCTGGGAGATCGCAGATACGCAGTATTTT.

In its sample, this clone was seen once. This rearrangement joins TRBV11-2 to TRBJ2-7, with 8 positions matching TRBD2. Trimming at V came to 5 bases and at J to 4 bases, leaving 10 bases not matched to a gene. CDR1 and CDR2 (germline): SGHAT, FQNNGV. The CDR3 has 15 amino acids. Here the CDR3 reads CASSAVRGGQYEQYF. As DNA, the CDR3 is TGTGCCAGCAGCGCTGTACGGGGGGGCCAATACGAGCAGTACTTC.

This clone was counted a single time. V and J are TRBV28 and TRBJ2-7; D not resolved. The germline CDR1 and CDR2 sequences are MDHEN and SYDVKM. The CDR3 spans 14 residues. The V gene lost 3 bases and the J gene lost 5 bases, with 14 bases spanning the gap. CDR3 sequence reads: CASSLPGPFNEQYF. The CDR3 nucleotides are TGTGCCAGCAGTTTGCCAGGCCCCTTTAACGAGCAGTACTTC.

CDR3: CASSSGGQRTEQFF. As DNA, the CDR3 is TGTGCCAGCAGCTCCGGTGGACAGCGGACAGAGCAGTTCTTC. V is TRBV11-2 and J is TRBJ2-1; TRBD1 is a possible D gene (6 bases). Germline V gene data show CDR1 as SGHAT and CDR2 as FQNNGV. Trimming stripped 4 bases from V and 10 bases from J, with 17 bases between. This CDR3 has 14 residues.

This chain connects TRBV6-2 or TRBV6-3 to TRBJ2-1; 9 bases agree with TRBD2. Germline CDR1 reads MNHEY; CDR2 reads SVGEGT. This CDR3 is 18 amino acids long. Trimming cost V 0 bases and J 5 bases; bases outside gene matches: 11. CDR3 sequence reads: CASSYSQGVAGVNNEQFF. The DNA of the CDR3 is TGTGCCAGCAGTTACTCCCAGGGGGTAGCGGGGGTTAACAATGAGCAGTTCTTC.

The chain links TRBV29-1 to TRBJ2-7; 9 bases match TRBD2. CDR3 length: 15 amino acids. The V and J ends lost 0 bases and 2 bases, in that order; junction bases with no gene match: 5. Germline CDR1 reads SQVTM; CDR2 reads ANQGSEA. CDR3 bases: TGCAGCGTTGAAGATCCTAGCGGGATAACCTACGAGCAGTACTTC. This gives the protein CSVEDPSGITYEQYF.

The J gene is TRBJ1-5, the V gene TRBV28, with 7 positions matching TRBD1. The CDR3 has 19 residues. Germline V gene data show CDR1 as MDHEN and CDR2 as SYDVKM. Trimming took 6 bases from V and 0 from J; bases not matched to a gene: 17. The CDR3 loop is CASRRKPGQWAYSNQPQHF. The CDR3 bases are TGTGCCAGCAGGAGAAAGCCGGGACAGTGGGCTTATAGCAATCAGCCCCAGCATTTT.